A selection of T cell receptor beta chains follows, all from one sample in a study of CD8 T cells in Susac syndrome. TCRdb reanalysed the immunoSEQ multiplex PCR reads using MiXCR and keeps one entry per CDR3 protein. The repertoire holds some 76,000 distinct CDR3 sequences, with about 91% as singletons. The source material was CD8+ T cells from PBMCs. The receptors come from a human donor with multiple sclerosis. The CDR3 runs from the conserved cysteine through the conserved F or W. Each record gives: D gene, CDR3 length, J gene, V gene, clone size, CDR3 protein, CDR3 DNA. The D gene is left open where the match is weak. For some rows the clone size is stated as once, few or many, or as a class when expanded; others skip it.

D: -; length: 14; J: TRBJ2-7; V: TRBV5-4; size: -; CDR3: CASSLERDRYEQYF; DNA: TGTGCCAGCAGCTTGGAGCGAGACCGCTACGAGCAGTACTTC
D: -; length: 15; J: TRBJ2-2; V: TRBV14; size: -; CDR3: CASSTLGGWTGELFF; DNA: TGTGCCAGCAGCACCCTAGGGGGTTGGACCGGGGAGCTGTTTTTT
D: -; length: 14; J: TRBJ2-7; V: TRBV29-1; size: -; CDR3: CSVQGGRLSYEQYF; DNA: TGCAGCGTTCAGGGGGGACGCCTCTCCTACGAGCAGTACTTC
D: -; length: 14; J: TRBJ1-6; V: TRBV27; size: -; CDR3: CASTRGIYNSPLHF; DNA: TGTGCCAGCACGAGGGGGATCTATAATTCACCCCTCCACTTT
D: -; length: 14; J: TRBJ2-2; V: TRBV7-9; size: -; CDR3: CASSVGLISRELFF; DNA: TGTGCCAGCAGCGTCGGACTTATATCCCGGGAGCTGTTTTTT
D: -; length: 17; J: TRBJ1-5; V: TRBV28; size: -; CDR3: CASSLFDRWPHDHPQHF; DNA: TGTGCCAGCAGTTTATTCGATCGATGGCCGCATGATCATCCCCAGCATTTT
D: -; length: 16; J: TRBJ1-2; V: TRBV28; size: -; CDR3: CASSPNWGTGNYGYTF; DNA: TGTGCCAGTTCTCCCAATTGGGGAACGGGGAACTATGGCTACACCTTC
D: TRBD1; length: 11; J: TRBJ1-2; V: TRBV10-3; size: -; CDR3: CAIQGVYGYTF; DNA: TGTGCCATCCAGGGGGTCTATGGCTACACCTTC
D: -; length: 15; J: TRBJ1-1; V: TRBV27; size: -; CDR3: CASSLSFSEDTEAFF; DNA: TGTGCCAGCAGTTTATCTTTCAGCGAGGACACTGAAGCTTTCTTT
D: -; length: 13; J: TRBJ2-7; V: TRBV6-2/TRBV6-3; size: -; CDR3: CASRMTITYEQYF; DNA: TGTGCCAGCAGGATGACAATTACCTACGAGCAGTACTTC
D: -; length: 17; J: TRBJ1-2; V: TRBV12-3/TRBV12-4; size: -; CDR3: CASSSTLQSGATYGYTF; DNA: TGTGCCAGCAGTTCAACCTTACAATCAGGGGCCACCTATGGCTACACCTTC
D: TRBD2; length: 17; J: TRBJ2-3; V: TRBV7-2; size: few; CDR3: CASSFPLAGVSTDTQYF; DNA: TGTGCCAGCAGCTTCCCGTTAGCGGGGGTCAGCACAGATACGCAGTATTTT
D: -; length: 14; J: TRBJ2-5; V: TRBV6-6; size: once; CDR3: CASSWSGSVETQYF; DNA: TGTGCCAGCAGTTGGTCAGGGTCGGTGGAGACCCAGTACTTC
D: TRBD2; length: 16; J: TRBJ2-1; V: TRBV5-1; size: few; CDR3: CASSLGTSGGANEQFF; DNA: TGCGCCAGCAGCTTGGGGACTAGCGGGGGGGCAAATGAGCAGTTCTTC
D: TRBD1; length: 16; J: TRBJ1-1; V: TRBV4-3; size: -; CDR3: CASSQGTGKLNTEAFF; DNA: TGCGCCAGCAGCCAAGGGACAGGGAAACTGAACACTGAAGCTTTCTTT
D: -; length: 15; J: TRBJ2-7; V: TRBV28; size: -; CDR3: CASSMPSGAYYEQYF; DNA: TGTGCCAGCAGTATGCCCTCGGGGGCGTACTACGAGCAGTACTTC
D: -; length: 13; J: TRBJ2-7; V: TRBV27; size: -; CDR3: CASSLIRSHEQYF; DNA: TGTGCCAGCAGTTTAATACGGTCCCACGAGCAGTACTTC
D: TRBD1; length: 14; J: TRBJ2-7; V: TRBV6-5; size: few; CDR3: CASSPGQGNYEQYF; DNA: TGTGCCAGCAGCCCCGGACAGGGCAACTACGAGCAGTACTTC
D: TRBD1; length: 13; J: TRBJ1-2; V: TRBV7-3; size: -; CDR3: CASSLQGADGYTF; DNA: TGTGCCAGCAGCTTACAGGGGGCCGATGGCTACACCTTC
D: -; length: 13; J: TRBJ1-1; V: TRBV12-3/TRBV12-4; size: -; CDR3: CASSPGDSTEAFF; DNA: TGTGCCAGCAGTCCAGGGGACTCAACTGAAGCTTTCTTT
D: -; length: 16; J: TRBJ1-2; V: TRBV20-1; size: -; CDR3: CSARDRGAGWDYGYTF; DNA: TGCAGTGCTAGAGACCGGGGGGCAGGGTGGGACTATGGCTACACCTTC
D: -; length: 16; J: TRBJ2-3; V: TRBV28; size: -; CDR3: CASMGGEGPLTDTQYF; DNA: TGTGCCAGCATGGGAGGAGAGGGGCCCCTCACAGATACGCAGTATTTT
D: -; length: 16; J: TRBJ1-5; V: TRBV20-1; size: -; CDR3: CSARDRQGIINQPQHF; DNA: TGCAGTGCTAGAGATAGGCAGGGCATAATAAATCAGCCCCAGCATTTT
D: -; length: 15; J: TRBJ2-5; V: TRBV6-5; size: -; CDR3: CASSYSGEGRETQYF; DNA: TGTGCCAGCAGTTACTCAGGCGAGGGTCGTGAGACCCAGTACTTC
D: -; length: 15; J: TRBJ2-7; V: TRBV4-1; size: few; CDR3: CASSQDVGAGREQYF; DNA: TGCGCCAGCAGCCAAGATGTTGGGGCGGGACGGGAGCAGTACTTC
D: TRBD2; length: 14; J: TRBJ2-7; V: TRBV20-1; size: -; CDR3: CSASVGGGAWEQYF; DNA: TGCAGTGCTAGCGTGGGCGGGGGGGCTTGGGAGCAGTACTTC
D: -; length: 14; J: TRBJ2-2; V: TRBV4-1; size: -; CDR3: CASSQGRDTGELFF; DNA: TGCGCCAGCAGCCAGGGACGGGACACCGGGGAGCTGTTTTTT
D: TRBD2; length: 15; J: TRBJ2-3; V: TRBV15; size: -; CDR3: CATSRGLASTDTQYF; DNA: TGTGCCACCAGCAGAGGACTAGCTTCCACAGATACGCAGTATTTT
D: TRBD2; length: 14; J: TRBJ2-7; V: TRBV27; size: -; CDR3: CASRLTSGTYEQYF; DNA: TGTGCCAGCAGGCTGACTAGCGGAACCTACGAGCAGTACTTC
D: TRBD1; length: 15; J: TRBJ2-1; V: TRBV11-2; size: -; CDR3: CASSYRGSSYNEQFF; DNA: TGTGCCAGCAGCTACAGGGGTAGCTCCTACAATGAGCAGTTCTTC
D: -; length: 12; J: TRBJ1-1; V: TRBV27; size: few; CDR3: CASRQQGREAFF; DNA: TGTGCCAGCAGGCAACAGGGAAGGGAGGCTTTCTTT
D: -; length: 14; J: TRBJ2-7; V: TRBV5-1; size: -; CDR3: CASSSKDSSYEQYF; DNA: TGCGCCAGCAGCTCCAAGGATTCTTCCTACGAGCAGTACTTC
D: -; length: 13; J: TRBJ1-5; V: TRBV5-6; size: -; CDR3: CASSTRSRQPQHF; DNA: TGTGCCAGCAGCACCCGGTCGCGACAGCCCCAGCATTTT
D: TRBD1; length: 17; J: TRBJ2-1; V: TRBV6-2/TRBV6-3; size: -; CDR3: CASSYTGTGSTYNEQFF; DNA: TGTGCCAGCAGTTACACGGGGACAGGCAGTACCTACAATGAGCAGTTCTTC
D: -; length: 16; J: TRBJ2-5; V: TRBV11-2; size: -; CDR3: CASSFTSGWQQETQYF; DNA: TGTGCCAGCAGCTTTACAAGCGGTTGGCAACAAGAGACCCAGTACTTC
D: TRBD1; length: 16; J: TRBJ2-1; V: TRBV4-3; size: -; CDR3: CASSRTTGGIDNEQFF; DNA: TGCGCCAGCAGCCGAACGACAGGGGGGATTGACAATGAGCAGTTCTTC
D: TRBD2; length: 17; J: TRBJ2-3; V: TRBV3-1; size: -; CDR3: CASSQVLLAGGTDTQYF; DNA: TGTGCCAGCAGCCAAGTGTTACTAGCGGGGGGCACAGATACGCAGTATTTT